The 20 T cell receptor beta chains below were found in one sample sequenced in a study of PD-L1 blockade in urothelial cancer (dated by TCRdb to about 2017). The library came from the immunoSEQ multiplex PCR assay. This is the immuneACCESS table as TCRdb keeps it, with only in-frame sequences that have V and J called. A part of the clones is gone; compared with another copy, unresolved V genes explain less than half, and the rest is unexplained. A total of about 50,000 clones appear in this sample, around 85% of them only once. The biggest ten clones account for 1.9% of the sample. The intended sense of this specimen's time point label: peripheral blood 6 weeks after treatment start. Sequenced material: PBMCs, taken around atezolizumab (anti-PD-L1) treatment. The receptors shown here come from a man aged 45-60 years with urothelial cancer.

The chain joins TRBV7-2 to TRBJ2-7; a weak D match, TRBD2 (6 bases). The CDR3 sequence is 14 residues long. Per the germline V gene, CDR1 is SGHTA and CDR2 is FQGNSA. Trimming left V 5 bases short and J 4 bases short, with 15 bases between. The CDR3 bases are TGTGCCAGCAGCCCCCCGGGACTTAAATACGAGCAGTACTTC. This gives the protein CASSPPGLKYEQYF.

The chain couples TRBV27 to TRBJ1-2; perhaps TRBD1 as D (6 bases). Germline V gene data show CDR1 as MNHEY and CDR2 as SMNVEV (reference sequence). The V end lost 5 bases, the J end lost 4 bases, and 8 bases lay between the germline ends. This CDR3 region has 12 residues. The CDR3 sequence is CASSPGAYGYTF. DNA for the CDR3: TGTGCCAGCAGTCCAGGGGCCTATGGCTACACCTTC.

This clone has only a few counts. The chain combines TRBV19 with TRBJ1-4, with 7 positions matching TRBD1. Germline CDR1 is LNHDA and CDR2 is SQIVND (reference sequence). With 5 bases clipped from V and 8 bases from J, the junction kept 14 bases outside the gene matches. This CDR3 is built from 16 residues. The CDR3 is CASSATDRVWGEKLFF. The CDR3 DNA reads as TGTGCCAGTAGTGCTACCGACAGGGTCTGGGGAGAAAAACTGTTTTTT.

The rearrangement uses TRBV9 and TRBJ1-2; 7 bases map to TRBD1. The CDR3 runs 16 residues. Per the germline V gene, CDR1 is SGDLS and CDR2 is YYNGEE. The trim removed 2 bases at V and 8 bases at J, leaving 15 bases unmatched. CDR3 DNA sequence: TGTGCCAGCAGCGTCTCAGGGGTCCCAGACAGGGTAGGCTACACCTTC. Its translation is CASSVSGVPDRVGYTF. The full variable domain, with the rest looked up from reference TRBV9 and TRBJ1-2, is DSGVTQTPKHLITATGQRVTLRCSPRSGDLSVYWYQQSLDQGLQFLIQYYNGEERAKGNILERFSAQQFPDLHSELNLSSLELGDSALYFCASSVSGVPDRVGYTFGSGTRLTVV.

This clone was picked up many times. The chain joins TRBV11-3 to TRBJ2-1; D gene uncertain. This CDR3 region has 12 residues. Trimming cost V 5 bases and J 8 bases, with 10 bases left between them. Germline V gene lookup returns CDR1 SGHNT and CDR2 YENEEA. DNA of the CDR3: TGTGCCAGCAGCGCGACTCACGATGAGCAGTTCTTC. Protein product: CASSATHDEQFF.

The chain joins TRBV7-2 to TRBJ1-1; no reliable D call. In germline, CDR1 is SGHTA, CDR2 FQGNSA. The CDR3 has 15 amino acids. Trimming left V 1 base short and J 4 bases short, with 13 bases between. The DNA for the CDR3 is TGTGCCAGCAGCTTAGGCCACTCCCGGGGCACTGAAGCTTTCTTT. Residues: CASSLGHSRGTEAFF.

This clone was seen once. The chain carries TRBV7-3 and TRBJ2-7, with D tentatively TRBD1 (6 bases). There are 16 residues in the CDR3. CDR1 SGHTA and CDR2 FQGTGA come from the germline V gene. Trimming cost V 5 bases and J 1 base, with 18 bases left between them. CDR3 amino acids: CASSPDGSRGSYEQYF. DNA of the CDR3: TGTGCCAGCAGCCCCGACGGATCAAGGGGGTCCTACGAGCAGTACTTC.

The chain uses TRBV7-9 and TRBJ1-5; possible D gene TRBD1, 5 bases. The V and J ends lost 0 bases and 5 bases respectively, with 11 bases between them. Looked up from germline, CDR1 is SEHNR and CDR2 is FQNEAQ (reference sequence). CDR3 length: 15 residues. CDR3 coding DNA: TGTGCCAGCAGCTTAGCAGGGGATAGGTATCAGCCCCAGCATTTT. Its translation is CASSLAGDRYQPQHF. The whole variable domain, remainder taken from reference TRBV7-9 and TRBJ1-5, is DTGVSQNPRHKITKRGQNVTFRCDPISEHNRLYWYRQTLGQGPEFLTYFQNEAQLEKSRLLSDRFSAERPKGSFSTLEIQRTEQGDSAMYLCASSLAGDRYQPQHFGDGTRLSIL.

The chain is built from TRBV5-1 and TRBJ2-7; tentatively, D is TRBD2 (5 bases). V was pared by 0 bases and J by 6 bases, with 13 bases between. Germline V gene sequence: CDR1 SGHRS, CDR2 YFSETQ. CDR3 length equals 14 residues. The CDR3 bases are TGCGCCAGCAGCTTGGGTAGCGTGGCAGGCGAGCAGTACTTC. Residues: CASSLGSVAGEQYF.

This chain connects TRBV11-2 to TRBJ2-7; 11 bases are shared with TRBD2. The trim removed 3 bases at V and 5 bases at J, leaving 3 bases unmatched. The CDR3 contains 14 residues. The germline CDR1 and CDR2 sequences are SGHAT and FQNNGV. This CDR3 is CASSFTTSGNEQYF. In DNA form, the CDR3 reads TGTGCCAGCAGCTTTACGACTAGCGGGAACGAGCAGTACTTC.

In its sample, this clone was seen a few times. The chain joins TRBV21-1 to TRBJ1-2. TRBV21-1 is tagged as a pseudogene. This CDR3 contains 10 residues. For the CDR3, the DNA is TGTGCCGGCCTTACAATAGGCGGGACCTTC. Its translation is CAGLTIGGTF.

This clone was seen only once. The chain carries TRBV7-2 and TRBJ2-5; weak D call: TRBD1 (5 bases). Germline loops: CDR1 SGHTA, CDR2 FQGNSA. This CDR3 spans 15 amino acids. Trimming took off 5 bases at V and 6 bases at J, with 19 bases between the two ends. CDR3 region: CASSPAWGGGQTQYF. CDR3 nucleotides: TGTGCCAGCAGCCCGGCCTGGGGCGGCGGACAGACCCAGTACTTC.

The rearrangement links TRBV4-3 to TRBJ2-1; 9 bases agree with TRBD2. From germline, CDR1 is LGHNA and CDR2 YSLEER. The CDR3 runs to 15 residues. V gave up 0 bases and J gave up 10 bases; unmatched junction bases: 7. The DNA of the CDR3 is TGCGCCAGCAGCCAAGATCGTGTTAGCGGGAGCGAGCAGTTCTTC. Protein product: CASSQDRVSGSEQFF.

This sequence joins TRBV11-2 and TRBJ1-4; maybe TRBD1 (5 bases). CDR3 size: 15 residues. V lost 1 base and J 3 bases, leaving 9 bases between the germline ends. Germline V lookup: CDR1 SGHAT, CDR2 FQNNGV. The CDR3 DNA sequence: TGTGCCAGCAGCTTAGGCAGGGAAGCTAATGAAAAACTGTTTTTT. Translated: CASSLGREANEKLFF.

The chain combines TRBV6-6 with TRBJ2-7, with 11 nucleotides matching TRBD2. V lost 2 bases and J lost 2; bases outside the gene matches: 5. Per germline, CDR1 MNHNY and CDR2 SVGAGI (reference sequence). This CDR3 has 16 residues. Here the CDR3 DNA reads TGTGCCAGCAGTTACGCGGTAGCGGGGGGGACCTACGAGCAGTACTTC. Its translation is CASSYAVAGGTYEQYF.

This chain joins TRBV7-2 and TRBJ2-1; 13 bases fit TRBD2. CDR3 length: 16 residues. Germline CDR1 and CDR2: SGHTA and FQGNSA. Losses at the gene ends were 4 bases for V and 3 bases for J; bases not matched to a gene: 3. CDR3 residues: CASSSRTSGSYNEQFF. Here the CDR3 DNA reads TGTGCCAGCAGCTCGCGGACTAGCGGGAGCTACAATGAGCAGTTCTTC.

The chain joins TRBV18 to TRBJ1-1; TRBD1 is a possible D gene (5 bases). The CDR3 totals 15 residues. Germline V gene lookup returns CDR1 KGHSH and CDR2 LQKENI. Trimming removed 2 bases at V and 6 bases at J, with 16 bases between. The CDR3 here is CASSPFDRVFAEAFF. In DNA, the CDR3 is TGTGCCAGCTCACCATTCGACAGAGTGTTCGCTGAAGCTTTCTTT.

The chain employs TRBV9 and TRBJ2-7; 9 nucleotides line up with TRBD2. This CDR3 is built from 14 residues. V lost 5 bases and J lost 3; bases outside the gene matches: 6. Germline CDR1 reads SGDLS; CDR2 reads YYNGEE. CDR3: CASSQSGRLYEQYF. The CDR3 region has the DNA TGTGCCAGCAGTCAAAGCGGGAGGCTCTACGAGCAGTACTTC. The full variable domain, completed using reference TRBV9 and TRBJ2-7, is DSGVTQTPKHLITATGQRVTLRCSPRSGDLSVYWYQQSLDQGLQFLIQYYNGEERAKGNILERFSAQQFPDLHSELNLSSLELGDSALYFCASSQSGRLYEQYFGPGTRLTVT.

The chain recombines TRBV27 with TRBJ2-1, with 12 bases that match TRBD2. This CDR3 has 15 residues. V dropped 5 bases and J dropped 9; count of bases not matched to a gene: 8. CDR1 and CDR2 (germline): MNHEY, SMNVEV (reference sequence). CDR3: CASSLRLAGAGEQFF. CDR3 in DNA: TGTGCCAGCAGTCTCAGACTAGCGGGAGCGGGTGAGCAGTTCTTC.

V and J are TRBV30 and TRBJ1-5; D gene ambiguous. V was cut by 1 base and J by 3 bases, with 16 bases left in between. The CDR3 loop spans 16 amino acids. CDR1 is GTSNPN and CDR2 is SVGIG in the germline V gene (reference sequence). CDR3 region: CAWSAPRLSPNQPQHF. The CDR3 DNA reads as TGTGCCTGGAGTGCTCCCCGACTGTCACCCAATCAGCCCCAGCATTTT.